These 18 T cell receptor beta chains were all obtained from the same sample, sequenced in a study of blood T cell repertoires in COVID-19. The assay was immunoSEQ multiplex PCR, and TCRdb's table has in-frame clones only and misses some. The table includes hundreds of thousands of clones, 86% detected once. The source material was peripheral blood. The receptors were sampled from a woman in her sixties who had recovered from COVID-19.

Note on this clone: A read error may produce the germline difference seen at one junction end. The J gene is TRBJ1-1, the V gene TRBV18; TRBD1 might be the D (5 bases). CDR1 and CDR2 from the germline V gene are KGHSH and LQKENI. The CDR3 has 13 residues. CDR3 DNA sequence: TGTGCCACCTCAGGGCCCTCGGGAACTGAAGCTTTCTTT. The encoded protein is CATSGPSGTEAFF.

V usage is TRBV2 and J usage is TRBJ2-1; TRBD2 agrees at 9 bases. CDR1 and CDR2 (germline): SNHLY, FYNNEI. The CDR3 extends over 13 amino acids. V shed 7 bases and J 9 bases; nucleotides not matched to a gene: 7. In DNA, the CDR3 is TGTGCCAGCATGGCGGGACTAGCTCCTGAGCAGTTCTTC. Amino acids: CASMAGLAPEQFF.

V is TRBV9 and J is TRBJ2-1, with 8 positions matching TRBD2. Germline V lookup: CDR1 SGDLS, CDR2 YYNGEE. J gave up 8 bases and V 5 bases, and 9 bases lay outside the gene matches. The CDR3 length is 14 residues. CDR3: CASSSLRRGDEQFF. As DNA, the CDR3 is TGTGCCAGCAGTTCGCTGCGGCGGGGGGATGAGCAGTTCTTC. The entire variable domain, with the rest obtained from reference TRBV9 and TRBJ2-1, is as follows: DSGVTQTPKHLITATGQRVTLRCSPRSGDLSVYWYQQSLDQGLQFLIQYYNGEERAKGNILERFSAQQFPDLHSELNLSSLELGDSALYFCASSSLRRGDEQFFGPGTRLTVL.

The chain links TRBV6-5 to TRBJ1-2; D is unresolved. V was clipped by 6 bases and J by 2 bases, with 13 bases between them. Germline V gene data show CDR1 as MNHEY and CDR2 as SVGAGI. The CDR3 is 14 amino acids. In DNA, the CDR3 is TGTGCCAGCAGAAGGATGGCAGGAAACTATGGCTACACCTTC. Translation: CASRRMAGNYGYTF.

V usage is TRBV10-3 and J usage is TRBJ2-7, with 9 bases that match TRBD1. Per the germline V gene, CDR1 is ENHRY and CDR2 is SYGVKD. V lost 6 bases, J lost 6 bases, and 9 bases stayed unmatched. The CDR3 sequence is 14 residues long. The CDR3: CAISVTGGEGEQYF. In DNA form, the CDR3 reads TGTGCCATCAGCGTGACAGGGGGAGAGGGCGAGCAGTACTTC.

This clone was seen a single time. This sequence joins TRBV6-6 and TRBJ2-2; D might be TRBD1 (5 bases). The V gene's germline CDR1 is MNHNY and CDR2 SVGAGI (reference sequence). Deletions cut 0 bases from V and 4 bases from J, with 9 bases between. This CDR3 spans 15 amino acids. The CDR3: CASSYSGVGTGELFF. DNA of the CDR3: TGTGCCAGCAGTTACTCAGGGGTGGGCACCGGGGAGCTGTTTTTT.

The chain uses TRBV5-4 and TRBJ1-1, with D perhaps TRBD1 (5 bases). Germline V gene lookup returns CDR1 SGHNT and CDR2 YYREEE (reference sequence). The CDR3 loop spans 14 amino acids. With 6 bases removed from V and 7 bases from J, the gap between germline ends came to 19 bases. This chain's CDR3 is CASTGGSLGIEAFF. The CDR3 region has the DNA TGTGCCAGCACCGGGGGAAGCTTGGGGATTGAAGCTTTCTTT.

V and J are TRBV28 and TRBJ2-2; D ambiguous. CDR1 and CDR2 from the germline V gene are MDHEN and SYDVKM. The CDR3 runs 13 residues. The germline V and J ends were trimmed by 5 bases and 4 bases, with 8 bases remaining between them. CDR3 protein: CASSVGATGELFF. Here the CDR3 DNA reads TGTGCCAGCAGTGTCGGTGCCACCGGGGAGCTGTTTTTT.

J is TRBJ2-5 and V is TRBV7-2; D call uncertain. Trimming stripped 4 bases from V and 1 base from J, with 13 bases between. CDR3 length: 15 residues. Germline CDR1 reads SGHTA; CDR2 reads FQGNSA. In DNA, the CDR3 is TGTGCCAGCAGCTCACAGTCCAGGATCCAAGAGACCCAGTACTTC. It codes for CASSSQSRIQETQYF.

The rearrangement uses TRBV27 and TRBJ2-2; TRBD2 aligns across 7 bases. Trimming cost V 3 bases and J 4 bases; bases outside gene matches: 2. Germline loops: CDR1 MNHEY, CDR2 SMNVEV (reference sequence). The CDR3 extends over 14 amino acids. CDR3 nucleotides: TGTGCCAGCAGTTTGGCGGGAGCCACCGGGGAGCTGTTTTTT. Amino acid sequence: CASSLAGATGELFF.

The chain uses TRBV20-1 and TRBJ2-5, with a possible D match to TRBD2 (5 bases). This CDR3 is 13 amino acids long. V dropped 3 bases and J dropped 4 bases, with 12 bases sitting between them. CDR1 and CDR2 from the germline V gene are DFQATT and SNEGSKA (reference sequence). CDR3 sequence reads: CSASSAVLETQYF. Here the CDR3 DNA reads TGCAGTGCTAGTAGCGCGGTGTTAGAGACCCAGTACTTC.

The CDR3 protein is CASSQGADTQYF. CDR3 sequence (DNA): TGTGCCAGCAGCCAGGGGGCGGATACGCAGTATTTT. The chain joins TRBV7-8 to TRBJ2-3, with 8 bases identical to TRBD1. The germline V gene has CDR1 SGHVS and CDR2 FQNEAQ. After removal of 5 bases from V and 6 bases from J, the junction contained 1 base not matched to a gene. The CDR3 covers 12 residues.

This rearrangement joins TRBV5-1 to TRBJ1-6; D call uncertain. In germline, CDR1 is SGHRS, CDR2 YFSETQ. Trimming took off 3 bases at V and 14 bases at J, with 15 bases between the two ends. This CDR3 spans 13 amino acids. The CDR3 nucleotides read TGCGCCAGCAGCTCAATGGAGAGGATCACCCTCCACTTT. Its translation is CASSSMERITLHF. Full variable domain (remainder filled in from reference TRBV5-1 and TRBJ1-6): KAGVTQTPRYLIKTRGQQVTLSCSPISGHRSVSWYQQTPGQGLQFLFEYFSETQRNKGNFPGRFSGRQFSNSRSEMNVSTLELGDSALYLCASSSMERITLHFGNGTRLTVT.

V gene TRBV5-4 combines with J gene TRBJ1-3; D is ambiguous. The CDR3 runs to 14 residues. The V gene's germline CDR1 is SGHNT and CDR2 YYREEE (reference sequence). The ends were cut back, 1 base at V and 2 bases at J, with 7 bases in the middle. CDR3 sequence (DNA): TGTGCCAGCAGCTTGACGGGTCCTGGAAACACCATATATTTT. It yields the protein CASSLTGPGNTIYF.

CDR3 residues: CASSSLIGSYEQYF. The CDR3 DNA is TGTGCCAGCAGCTCTCTTATCGGGTCCTACGAGCAGTACTTC. The rearrangement uses TRBV11-2 and TRBJ2-7, with D hard to call. This CDR3 is built from 14 residues. V was trimmed by 4 bases and J by 1 base, leaving 11 bases between them. The V gene's germline CDR1 is SGHAT and CDR2 FQNNGV.

This chain uses TRBV5-1 with TRBJ2-5; tentative D call: TRBD2 (5 bases). Germline loops: CDR1 SGHRS, CDR2 YFSETQ. This CDR3 has 15 amino acids. V lost 4 bases, J lost 4 bases, and 17 bases lay in between. CDR3 loop: CASSGLPAGIETQYF. In DNA form, the CDR3 reads TGCGCCAGCAGCGGACTCCCGGCGGGTATAGAGACCCAGTACTTC.

The chain links TRBV28 to TRBJ1-2; D is perhaps TRBD1 (6 bases). Trimming removed 7 bases at V and 2 bases at J, with 11 bases between. The CDR3 is made up of 13 amino acids. CDR1 and CDR2 from the germline V gene are MDHEN and SYDVKM. Here the CDR3 reads CASISGQNYGYTF. CDR3 in DNA: TGTGCCAGCATATCCGGACAGAACTATGGCTACACCTTC.

This chain connects TRBV7-9 to TRBJ2-2; 10 bases fit TRBD2. Germline CDR1 and CDR2: SEHNR and FQNEAQ (reference sequence). This CDR3 spans 15 amino acids. J was trimmed by 5 bases and V by 8 bases; bases with no gene match: 8. The CDR3, as DNA: TGTGCCAGCGGGAAAGCGGGGGGGCCGACCGGGGAGCTGTTTTTT. It specifies CASGKAGGPTGELFF.